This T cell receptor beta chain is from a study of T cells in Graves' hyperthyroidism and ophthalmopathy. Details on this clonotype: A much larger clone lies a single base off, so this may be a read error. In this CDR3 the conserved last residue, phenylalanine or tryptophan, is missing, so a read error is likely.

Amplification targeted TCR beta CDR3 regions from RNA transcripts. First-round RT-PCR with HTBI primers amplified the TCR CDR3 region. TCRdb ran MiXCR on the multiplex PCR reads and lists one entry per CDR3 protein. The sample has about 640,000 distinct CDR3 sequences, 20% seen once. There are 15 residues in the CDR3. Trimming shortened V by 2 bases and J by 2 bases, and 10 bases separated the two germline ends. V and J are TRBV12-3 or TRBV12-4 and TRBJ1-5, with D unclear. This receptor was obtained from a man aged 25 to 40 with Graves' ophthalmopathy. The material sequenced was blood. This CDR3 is CASSLNGVGNQPQHL. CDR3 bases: TGTGCCAGCAGTTTAAATGGGGTCGGCAATCAGCCCCAGCATCTT.